What follows are 16 T cell receptor beta chains derived from one specimen sequenced in a study of cytomegalovirus exposure and HLA in healthy donors. It was with 60 Vbeta and 13 Jbeta primers that the PCR ran. TCRdb's table, derived via immunoSEQ multiplex PCR, lists solely in-frame clones and lacks some. This repertoire shows about 150,000 clones, 65% to 85% found once; its top ten account for 3.5% to 4.5%. Sequencing was done on a sample of PBMCs. The receptors come from a woman aged 40 to 49 in good health and CMV-seropositive.

This chain joins TRBV19 and TRBJ1-1; D may be TRBD1 (5 bases). This CDR3 has 15 amino acids. The V and J ends lost 4 bases and 5 bases respectively, with 17 bases between them. From germline, CDR1 is LNHDA and CDR2 SQIVND (reference sequence). The CDR3 protein is CASSSLLGGETEAFF. For the CDR3, the DNA is TGTGCCAGTAGTAGTCTCTTGGGGGGAGAGACTGAAGCTTTCTTT.

The chain combines TRBV7-9 with TRBJ1-1, with TRBD1 as a possible D gene (6 bases). V was trimmed by 5 bases and J by 2 bases, leaving 15 bases between them. The CDR3 has 15 amino acids. The germline CDR1 and CDR2 sequences are SEHNR and FQNEAQ (reference sequence). This chain's CDR3 is CASSPPGTPNTEAFF. The CDR3 nucleotides read TGTGCCAGCAGCCCTCCAGGGACACCTAACACTGAAGCTTTCTTT.

The chain recombines TRBV27 with TRBJ1-3; the D is unclear. Germline CDR1 and CDR2: MNHEY and SMNVEV (reference sequence). The CDR3 length is 15 residues. The V and J ends lost 4 bases and 0 bases respectively, with 10 bases between them. In DNA form, the CDR3 reads TGTGCCAGCAGTTCCACAGCCAGCTCTGGAAACACCATATATTTT. Its protein is CASSSTASSGNTIYF.

The chain combines TRBV27 with TRBJ1-5; D unclear. Germline CDR1 and CDR2: MNHEY and SMNVEV (reference sequence). CDR3 length: 12 amino acids. The V end lost 5 bases, the J end lost 8 bases, and 10 bases lay between the germline ends. CDR3 sequence (DNA): TGTGCCAGCAGTGCAATTGGAGAGCCCCAGCATTTT. This sequence encodes CASSAIGEPQHF.

V and J are TRBV5-6 and TRBJ2-1, with 10 positions matching TRBD2. The germline gives CDR1 SGHDT, CDR2 YYEEEE. CDR3 length: 14 residues. V lost 4 bases, J lost 9 bases, and 7 bases stayed unmatched. The CDR3 region has the DNA TGTGCCAGCAGCGCCGGGACTAGCGCCACTGAGCAGTTCTTC. Residues: CASSAGTSATEQFF.

The chain recombines TRBV7-9 with TRBJ2-1; 12 bases map to TRBD2. Germline V gene data show CDR1 as SEHNR and CDR2 as FQNEAQ (reference sequence). This CDR3 region has 15 residues. V was pared by 4 bases and J by 2 bases, with 0 bases of the junction left unmatched. CDR3 loop: CASSSSGGAYNEQFF. The CDR3 coding sequence is TGTGCCAGCAGCTCTAGCGGGGGGGCCTACAATGAGCAGTTCTTC.

The chain joins TRBV6-1 to TRBJ1-1, with 7 bases that match TRBD1. Germline CDR1 MNHNS, CDR2 SASEGT. The junction had 13 bases not matched to a gene; V was cut back by 4 bases and J by 2 bases. This CDR3 is built from 17 residues. The CDR3 DNA sequence: TGTGCCAGCAGTGCGGGGAGAAACAGGGGAAGCAACACTGAAGCTTTCTTT. Residues: CASSAGRNRGSNTEAFF.

The gene calls are TRBV19 and TRBJ2-3; TRBD2 is a possible D gene (6 bases). The V gene's germline CDR1 is LNHDA and CDR2 SQIVND (reference sequence). The CDR3 loop spans 15 amino acids. V was trimmed by 11 bases and J by 0 bases, leaving 18 bases between them. Written as DNA, the CDR3 is TGTGCCCTCGAAGGGACTCCCAATAGCACAGATACGCAGTATTTT. This encodes CALEGTPNSTDTQYF. The full variable domain, rest sourced from reference TRBV19 and TRBJ2-3, is DGGITQSPKYLFRKEGQNVTLSCEQNLNHDAMYWYRQDPGQGLRLIYYSQIVNDFQKGDIAEGYSVSREKKESFPLTVTSAQKNPTAFYLCALEGTPNSTDTQYFGPGTRLTVL.

The DNA of the CDR3 is TGTGCCAGCACCCGATGGGGGGGCGATGATGGCTACACCTTC. Amino acids: CASTRWGGDDGYTF. J is TRBJ1-2 and V is TRBV25-1, with a possible D match to TRBD1 (6 bases). Germline V gene lookup returns CDR1 MGHDK and CDR2 SYGVNS. V was cut by 7 bases and J by 6 bases, with 18 bases left in between. This CDR3 has 14 amino acids.

This CDR3 is CASSLTGAAGNQPQHF. CDR3 bases: TGTGCCAGCAGTTTGACAGGGGCAGCGGGCAATCAGCCCCAGCATTTT. V and J are TRBV28 and TRBJ1-5; the match to TRBD1 covers 8 bases. The CDR3 length is 16 residues. V trimming: 3 bases; J trimming: 2 bases; junction bases outside the gene matches: 6. In germline, CDR1 is MDHEN, CDR2 SYDVKM.

CDR3 coding DNA: TGTGCCAGCAGCGTAGGCCGGGACAGGGTGATAGGGTACAATGAGCAGTTCTTC. Its protein is CASSVGRDRVIGYNEQFF. The chain links TRBV11-2 to TRBJ2-1, with TRBD1 matching over 9 bases. Germline lookup yields CDR1 SGHAT and CDR2 FQNNGV. The CDR3 length is 18 residues. Losses at the gene ends were 5 bases for V and 4 bases for J; bases not matched to a gene: 15.

This clone was recorded many times. The chain employs TRBV7-8 and TRBJ2-3; D not resolved. In germline, CDR1 is SGHVS, CDR2 FQNEAQ. The CDR3 extends over 14 amino acids. Between the trimmed V and J ends, which lost 1 base and 2 bases, there was a span of 7 bases. CDR3 loop: CASSLDLITDTQYF. The CDR3 coding sequence is TGTGCCAGCAGCTTAGACCTAATCACAGATACGCAGTATTTT.

The genes are TRBV7-8 and TRBJ2-3; tentative D call: TRBD2 (5 bases). Germline CDR1 and CDR2: SGHVS and FQNEAQ. Trimming cost V 3 bases and J 2 bases, with 9 bases left between them. This CDR3 spans 14 amino acids. The CDR3 here is CASSLGGYTDTQYF. CDR3 sequence (DNA): TGTGCCAGCAGCTTGGGCGGGTACACAGATACGCAGTATTTT.

CDR3 coding DNA: TGCAGCGCTAGCGGGAGCTCCTACGAGCAGTACTTC. Protein sequence: CSASGSSYEQYF. The chain combines TRBV29-1 with TRBJ2-7, with 10 bases matching TRBD2. The CDR3 contains 12 residues. Per the germline V gene, CDR1 is SQVTM and CDR2 is ANQGSEA. Trimming cost V 7 bases and J 0 bases; bases outside gene matches: 0.

This clone is medium-sized by share. The chain combines TRBV5-1 with TRBJ1-1; D is uncertain. V gave up 0 bases and J gave up 5 bases, with 11 bases separating them. The CDR3 runs 14 residues. Germline CDR1 and CDR2: SGHRS and YFSETQ. In nucleotides, the CDR3 is TGCGCCAGCAGCTTGGATGGTCATCAGACTGAAGCTTTCTTT. It codes for CASSLDGHQTEAFF.

The chain joins TRBV12-5 to TRBJ2-3; perhaps TRBD1 as D (6 bases). The germline CDR1 and CDR2 sequences are LGHNT and FRNRAP. This CDR3 has 13 amino acids. The germline V and J ends were trimmed by 5 bases and 4 bases, with 10 bases remaining between them. CDR3 coding DNA: TGTGCTAGTGGTGGGGGCCCCGCAGATACGCAGTATTTT. Translated, it gives CASGGGPADTQYF.